This TCR beta chain was sequenced in a study of T cell clonality in common variable immunodeficiency (dated by TCRdb to about 2015). What the study reported, not specific to this receptor: Fewer deletions and N-nucleotide insertions were reportedly observed in CVID TCRbeta sequences, and highly modified clones with 13 or more V deletions were reportedly absent from CVID TCRbeta sequences. CVID subjects shared fewer TCRbeta clones with each other than healthy controls did (p < 0.0001). Increased TCRbeta clonality was found in CVID subjects compared with healthy controls (t-test p = 0.018), with the increase being most characteristic of about a third of subjects. According to the authors, finding the cause of the higher clonality in CVID would require sequencing the repertoires of T cell subpopulations. Correlations of repertoire features with clinical complications were constrained by heterogeneity among patients within the CVID cohort. Even though DNA input was equal, the average per sample came to roughly 80,000 unique sequences for controls compared with about 31,547 for CVID samples.

Taken from cysteine to phenylalanine, the CDR3 has 16 residues. Of the CDR3's DNA, 39 bases were read; they are in frame from base 1. The CDR1 and CDR2 encoded by the germline V gene are SGDLS and YYNGEE. V is pared back by 0 bases and J by 2 bases, with 13 bases lying between the germline termini. For sequencing, equivalent amounts of genomic DNA were input from CVID and control samples. For every sample, a 60 bp segment covering the rearranged TCRbeta CDR3 region was amplified and then sequenced. TCRbeta amplification used the immunoSEQ assay, a bias-corrected multiplex PCR with high-throughput sequencing. In the original analysis: Every unique nucleotide sequence was considered a clone and was annotated with V, D and J genes, copy number and frequency. Sequences were labeled productive if in frame, and non-productive if out of frame or containing stop codons. Clonality was calculated from Shannon's entropy as previously described. The predicted amino acid sequences of productive clones were used to derive mean CDR3 Kyte-Doolittle hydropathy. Hierarchical clustering of scaled V gene usage was performed with the R hclust function using Manhattan distance and complete linkage. To assess clone sharing by CDR3 amino acid sequence, 12 repertoires per group were resampled over 100 rounds. Repertoires were searched for 60 to 80 published EBV-specific and approximately 240 published CMV-specific TCRbeta sequences. A couple of CVID samples that yielded fewer than 10,000 sequences were excluded from the analysis, so approximately 40 CVID repertoires were retained. TCRdb retrieved this table from immuneACCESS and kept in-frame rearrangements only. Not all clones are present; in checked studies, unresolved V genes account for under half, and no reason is known for the remainder. V and J calls and clone size come straight from that table; D and trimming were deduced from the DNA. This sample was tabulated with under 65,000 clones, among which there are no singletons. The ten biggest clones cover roughly 0.84% of the sample.

This clone was recorded many times. Its antigen is still unknown. The DNA ends 3 residues before the CDR3 does, and the rest of the CDR3 is filled in from the germline J gene. Most CVID patients and most healthy controls were of Caucasian heritage. From each donor, roughly 5 to 8.5 ml of heparinized peripheral whole blood was collected. Genomic DNA from adults with common variable immune deficiency (CVID) and from healthy adult controls was used to sequence TCRbeta CDR3 repertoires. There were around 22 healthy adult volunteers in the control group (roughly twelve female and 10 male), ranging in age from roughly 20 to 66 years, with a mean age of approximately 34. Diluted blood was subjected to density centrifugation over Hypaque 1077 or Ficoll-Paque for isolation of peripheral blood mononuclear cells. Genomic DNA was extracted from unsorted mononuclear cells by Qiagen column purification or by a centrifugation-based method.

The source is a person between 18 and 69 years old in good health. The chain couples TRBV9 to TRBJ2-3, with a tentative D gene TRBD2 over 6 matching bases. The source material was peripheral blood mononuclear cells. The covered CDR3 bases are TGTGCCAGCAGCGTAGATATAGCGGATCACACAGATACG. This is translated as CASSVDIADHTDT. The whole CDR3 sequence is CASSVDIADHTDTQYF.